This T cell receptor (beta chain) appears in the sequencing data of a study of cytomegalovirus exposure and HLA in healthy donors. A multiplex PCR was run with 60 Vbeta primers and 13 Jbeta primers. Repertoires were generated with immunoSEQ multiplex PCR, while TCRdb's copy carries only in-frame clones and drops some. The sample holds about 160,000 clones. Germline CDR1 and CDR2: MNHNY and SVGAGI (reference sequence). The length of the CDR3 is 16 residues. V dropped 6 bases and J dropped 2; count of bases not matched to a gene: 8. The source material was PBMCs. This clonotype was sampled from a woman in her sixties or seventies in good health and CMV-seronegative. The V call is TRBV6-6, the J call TRBJ2-1, with TRBD2 identical over 9 bases. The CDR3 coding sequence is TGTGCCAGCAGGACGCGGCTAGCGGGAACCTACAATGAGCAGTTCTTC. Its translation is CASRTRLAGTYNEQFF.